The entry below gives a single T cell receptor (beta chain) sequence along with its context. The antigen remains unidentified. This CDR3 contains 12 residues. The V end was cut by 5 bases, the J end by 3 bases, with 8 bases between. This entry is derived from a study of early T cells in non-severe SARS-CoV-2 infection. Study-level information: Chains were not paired, and sequencing was done on bulk RNA from unsorted whole blood.

General observations from the study: Comparison of clonotypes with VDJdb favored anti-spike CD8 responses while missing private and CD4 specificities.

The protocol attached unique molecular identifiers to individual cDNA molecules. Via MiXCR, TCRdb re-called the 5' RACE reads, giving one row per CDR3 protein. In the table there are 64,000 or so distinct CDR3 sequences, over 10% of which are singletons. This chain connects TRBV12-3 or TRBV12-4 to TRBJ2-7; no definite D call. This TCR was sampled from an adult who was a healthcare worker with PCR-confirmed SARS-CoV-2 infection or an uninfected control (not recorded which). The source material was whole blood, sampled at baseline. This CDR3 is CASSSSVYEQYF. The CDR3 region has the DNA TGTGCCAGCAGTAGTTCTGTCTACGAGCAGTACTTC.